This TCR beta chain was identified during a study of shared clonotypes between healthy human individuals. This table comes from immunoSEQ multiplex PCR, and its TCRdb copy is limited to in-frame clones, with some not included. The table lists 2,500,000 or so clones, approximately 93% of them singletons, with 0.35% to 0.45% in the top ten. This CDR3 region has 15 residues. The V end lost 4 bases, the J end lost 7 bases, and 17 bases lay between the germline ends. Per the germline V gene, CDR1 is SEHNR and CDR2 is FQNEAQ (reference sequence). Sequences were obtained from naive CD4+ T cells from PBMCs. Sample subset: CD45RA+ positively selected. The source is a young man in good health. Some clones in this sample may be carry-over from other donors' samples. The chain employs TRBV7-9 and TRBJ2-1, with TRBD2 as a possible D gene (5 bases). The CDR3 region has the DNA TGTGCCAGCAGCTCCTGGACTCCCACGGGGAATGAGCAGTTCTTC. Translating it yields CASSSWTPTGNEQFF.